Listed below are T cell receptor beta chains from one sample, sequenced in a study of T cell changes during pregnancy in multiple sclerosis. Sequencing used immunoSEQ multiplex PCR; TCRdb keeps in-frame clones, though not all of them. The sample shows roughly 40,000 clones, roughly 90% of them seen only once. The starting material was CD8+ T cells from peripheral blood mononuclear cells, obtained before pregnancy. These receptors were collected from a female donor with multiple sclerosis, enrolled in a pregnancy study. The CDR3 runs from the conserved cysteine through the conserved F or W. A D gene is named only where the DNA matches it firmly. Clone size, where shown, is once, few, many, or a class for clones that have expanded.

j_gene: TRBJ1-2; abundance: -; d_gene: -; v_gene: TRBV19; CDR3aa: CATQNPSGFYGYTF; CDR3nt: TGTGCCACACAGAACCCATCAGGGTTTTACGGCTACACCTTC
j_gene: TRBJ2-7; abundance: -; d_gene: -; v_gene: TRBV7-7; CDR3aa: CASSPAGSQYEQYF; CDR3nt: TGTGCTAGCAGCCCCGCGGGCAGCCAGTACGAGCAGTACTTC
j_gene: TRBJ2-1; abundance: -; d_gene: -; v_gene: TRBV27; CDR3aa: CASIRAGATSNEQFF; CDR3nt: TGTGCCAGCATAAGGGCGGGGGCCACGAGCAATGAGCAGTTCTTC
j_gene: TRBJ1-4; abundance: -; d_gene: TRBD1; v_gene: TRBV7-9; CDR3aa: CASGTGQVAEKLFF; CDR3nt: TGTGCCAGCGGCACGGGACAGGTAGCTGAAAAACTGTTTTTT
j_gene: TRBJ2-2; abundance: -; d_gene: TRBD1; v_gene: TRBV5-4; CDR3aa: CASSLGGQGWNTGELFF; CDR3nt: TGTGCCAGCAGCTTAGGGGGACAGGGATGGAACACCGGGGAGCTGTTTTTT
j_gene: TRBJ2-5; abundance: -; d_gene: -; v_gene: TRBV10-3; CDR3aa: CAISEVAVQETQYF; CDR3nt: TGTGCCATCAGCGAGGTAGCGGTCCAAGAGACCCAGTACTTC
j_gene: TRBJ1-5; abundance: -; d_gene: TRBD1; v_gene: TRBV28; CDR3aa: CASRGTGRVFNQPQHF; CDR3nt: TGTGCCAGCAGAGGGACAGGGAGGGTTTTCAATCAGCCCCAGCATTTT
j_gene: TRBJ2-1; abundance: -; d_gene: -; v_gene: TRBV19; CDR3aa: CASSIIFGNEQFF; CDR3nt: TGTGCCAGTAGTATAATTTTCGGTAATGAGCAGTTCTTC
j_gene: TRBJ1-4; abundance: -; d_gene: -; v_gene: TRBV27; CDR3aa: CASSTLGGIGEKLFF; CDR3nt: TGTGCCAGCAGTACCCTGGGGGGGATAGGTGAAAAACTGTTTTTT
j_gene: TRBJ2-6; abundance: -; d_gene: -; v_gene: TRBV18; CDR3aa: CASSPYVLTF; CDR3nt: TGTGCCAGCTCTCCCTACGTCCTGACTTTC
j_gene: TRBJ2-7; abundance: -; d_gene: TRBD2; v_gene: TRBV7-9; CDR3aa: CASSLLGGGEYEQYF; CDR3nt: TGTGCCAGCAGCTTATTGGGCGGGGGGGAATACGAGCAGTACTTC
j_gene: TRBJ2-6; abundance: -; d_gene: -; v_gene: TRBV28; CDR3aa: CASRGQWSSGANVLTF; CDR3nt: TGTGCCAGCAGAGGACAGTGGAGCTCTGGGGCCAACGTCCTGACTTTC
j_gene: TRBJ2-7; abundance: -; d_gene: TRBD2; v_gene: TRBV29-1; CDR3aa: CSVDESGNSYEQYF; CDR3nt: TGCAGCGTTGATGAGAGCGGGAACTCCTACGAGCAGTACTTC
j_gene: TRBJ2-1; abundance: -; d_gene: TRBD2; v_gene: TRBV7-2; CDR3aa: CASRRELDGEQFF; CDR3nt: TGTGCCAGCCGGCGGGAGCTTGATGGTGAGCAGTTCTTC
j_gene: TRBJ1-2; abundance: -; d_gene: TRBD1; v_gene: TRBV2; CDR3aa: CASRLGTATPGYTF; CDR3nt: TGTGCCAGCAGACTAGGGACAGCGACTCCTGGCTACACCTTC
j_gene: TRBJ2-7; abundance: -; d_gene: -; v_gene: TRBV7-9; CDR3aa: CASSSMYYEQYF; CDR3nt: TGTGCCAGCAGCTCTATGTATTACGAGCAGTACTTC
j_gene: TRBJ2-3; abundance: -; d_gene: TRBD1; v_gene: TRBV7-9; CDR3aa: CATLLQGAPPDTQYF; CDR3nt: TGTGCCACCCTGCTACAGGGGGCACCCCCAGATACGCAGTATTTT
j_gene: TRBJ2-7; abundance: few; d_gene: -; v_gene: TRBV19; CDR3aa: CASSISLGSEQYF; CDR3nt: TGTGCCAGTAGTATCTCTCTAGGATCCGAGCAGTACTTC
j_gene: TRBJ1-1; abundance: once; d_gene: TRBD1; v_gene: TRBV7-6; CDR3aa: CATLSGTGGLSRDTEAFF; CDR3nt: TGTGCCACCTTGTCCGGGACAGGGGGCCTCTCGAGGGACACTGAAGCTTTCTTT
j_gene: TRBJ2-1; abundance: -; d_gene: TRBD1; v_gene: TRBV2; CDR3aa: CASSGMPGTGVKVEQFF; CDR3nt: TGTGCCAGCAGTGGAATGCCCGGGACAGGGGTAAAGGTTGAGCAGTTCTTC
j_gene: TRBJ2-1; abundance: -; d_gene: TRBD2; v_gene: TRBV4-3; CDR3aa: CASSQEFGLADNEQFF; CDR3nt: TGCGCCAGCAGCCAAGAATTCGGGCTAGCGGACAATGAGCAGTTCTTC
j_gene: TRBJ1-3; abundance: -; d_gene: -; v_gene: TRBV4-3; CDR3aa: CASSQDRVGGSGNTIYF; CDR3nt: TGCGCCAGCAGCCAAGATAGGGTGGGGGGATCTGGAAACACCATATATTTT
j_gene: TRBJ2-3; abundance: once; d_gene: -; v_gene: TRBV2; CDR3aa: CASLGRTSTDTQYF; CDR3nt: TGTGCCAGCTTGGGCAGGACTAGCACAGATACGCAGTATTTT
j_gene: TRBJ2-1; abundance: -; d_gene: TRBD1; v_gene: TRBV27; CDR3aa: CASSIRDRGDNEQFF; CDR3nt: TGTGCCAGCAGTATCCGGGACAGGGGAGACAATGAGCAGTTCTTC
j_gene: TRBJ2-7; abundance: -; d_gene: TRBD1; v_gene: TRBV5-1; CDR3aa: CASSLGQGPTTYEQYF; CDR3nt: TGCGCCAGCAGCTTAGGACAGGGTCCTACTACCTACGAGCAGTACTTC
j_gene: TRBJ2-3; abundance: few; d_gene: TRBD1; v_gene: TRBV28; CDR3aa: CASSLGTGATDTQYF; CDR3nt: TGTGCCAGCAGTTTGGGGACAGGGGCGACAGATACGCAGTATTTT
j_gene: TRBJ1-2; abundance: -; d_gene: -; v_gene: TRBV2; CDR3aa: CASLGPGHGYTF; CDR3nt: TGTGCCAGCCTGGGCCCCGGCCATGGCTACACCTTC
j_gene: TRBJ2-7; abundance: -; d_gene: TRBD2; v_gene: TRBV28; CDR3aa: CASSPPRTGGLNYEQYF; CDR3nt: TGTGCCAGCAGTCCCCCTCGAACGGGGGGGCTTAACTACGAGCAGTACTTC
j_gene: TRBJ2-1; abundance: -; d_gene: -; v_gene: TRBV13; CDR3aa: CASSKGRGNEQFF; CDR3nt: TGTGCCAGCAGCAAGGGCAGGGGCAATGAGCAGTTCTTC
j_gene: TRBJ2-7; abundance: -; d_gene: -; v_gene: TRBV30; CDR3aa: CAWSVDSSYEQYF; CDR3nt: TGTGCCTGGAGTGTGGACAGCTCCTACGAGCAGTACTTC
j_gene: TRBJ2-7; abundance: -; d_gene: -; v_gene: TRBV2; CDR3aa: CASSDRSYEQYF; CDR3nt: TGTGCCAGCAGTGACAGATCCTACGAGCAGTACTTC
j_gene: TRBJ1-2; abundance: -; d_gene: TRBD1; v_gene: TRBV7-2; CDR3aa: CASSWTGSGYTF; CDR3nt: TGTGCCAGCAGCTGGACAGGGAGTGGCTACACCTTC
j_gene: TRBJ2-1; abundance: -; d_gene: -; v_gene: TRBV4-2; CDR3aa: CASSQPTGLEQFF; CDR3nt: TGTGCCAGCAGCCAACCTACAGGGTTAGAGCAGTTCTTC
j_gene: TRBJ2-2; abundance: -; d_gene: TRBD2; v_gene: TRBV19; CDR3aa: CASGLAGVGGELFF; CDR3nt: TGTGCCAGTGGACTAGCGGGAGTGGGCGGGGAGCTGTTTTTT
j_gene: TRBJ2-2; abundance: -; d_gene: -; v_gene: TRBV9; CDR3aa: CASTATGLLNTGELFF; CDR3nt: TGTGCCAGCACCGCTACGGGACTCCTGAACACCGGGGAGCTGTTTTTT
j_gene: TRBJ2-1; abundance: -; d_gene: TRBD2; v_gene: TRBV5-1; CDR3aa: CASSLAETTSGRRSNEQFF; CDR3nt: TGCGCCAGCAGCTTGGCGGAGACGACTAGCGGGAGGAGGAGCAATGAGCAGTTCTTC
j_gene: TRBJ1-4; abundance: -; d_gene: TRBD1; v_gene: TRBV5-1; CDR3aa: CASSMGQGFEKLFF; CDR3nt: TGCGCCAGCAGTATGGGACAGGGGTTTGAAAAACTGTTTTTT
j_gene: TRBJ1-1; abundance: -; d_gene: -; v_gene: TRBV4-3; CDR3aa: CASSQEFRNTEAFF; CDR3nt: TGCGCCAGCAGCCAAGAGTTCAGGAACACTGAAGCTTTCTTT
j_gene: TRBJ2-1; abundance: -; d_gene: TRBD2; v_gene: TRBV7-6; CDR3aa: CASSFTPPELAGGGSYNEQFF; CDR3nt: TGTGCCAGCAGCTTCACCCCCCCGGAACTAGCGGGAGGTGGCTCCTACAATGAGCAGTTCTTC
j_gene: TRBJ2-1; abundance: -; d_gene: TRBD2; v_gene: TRBV6-4; CDR3aa: CASSDRGGSYNEQFF; CDR3nt: TGTGCCAGCAGTGACCGCGGCGGGAGTTACAATGAGCAGTTCTTC
j_gene: TRBJ2-7; abundance: -; d_gene: -; v_gene: TRBV7-9; CDR3aa: CASSLGRNSYEQYF; CDR3nt: TGTGCCAGCAGCTTAGGCAGGAACTCCTACGAGCAGTACTTC
j_gene: TRBJ1-1; abundance: -; d_gene: -; v_gene: TRBV15; CDR3aa: CATSRDLRNTEAFF; CDR3nt: TGTGCCACCAGCAGAGATCTGAGGAACACTGAAGCTTTCTTT
j_gene: TRBJ2-5; abundance: -; d_gene: -; v_gene: TRBV27; CDR3aa: CASSFSSLETQYF; CDR3nt: TGTGCCAGCAGTTTTTCGTCCCTGGAGACCCAGTACTTC
j_gene: TRBJ1-1; abundance: -; d_gene: -; v_gene: TRBV6-1; CDR3aa: CASNSAGVRTEAFF; CDR3nt: TGTGCCAGCAACTCAGCAGGGGTTCGGACTGAAGCTTTCTTT
j_gene: TRBJ2-1; abundance: -; d_gene: TRBD2; v_gene: TRBV29-1; CDR3aa: CSVHKGLAGPSSYNEQFF; CDR3nt: TGCAGCGTCCATAAGGGACTAGCGGGCCCAAGCTCCTACAATGAGCAGTTCTTC
j_gene: TRBJ2-5; abundance: -; d_gene: TRBD1; v_gene: TRBV27; CDR3aa: CASSSYSGQGETQYF; CDR3nt: TGTGCCAGCAGTTCGTACTCGGGACAGGGTGAGACCCAGTACTTC
j_gene: TRBJ1-4; abundance: -; d_gene: -; v_gene: TRBV6-6; CDR3aa: CASSLESGEKLFF; CDR3nt: TGTGCCAGCAGCTTGGAAAGCGGAGAAAAACTGTTTTTT
j_gene: TRBJ2-7; abundance: -; d_gene: -; v_gene: TRBV7-7; CDR3aa: CASSLAPSEGAEQYF; CDR3nt: TGTGCTAGCAGCTTAGCGCCTAGCGAAGGAGCCGAGCAGTACTTC
j_gene: TRBJ2-2; abundance: -; d_gene: -; v_gene: TRBV19; CDR3aa: CASSIGLGGGELFF; CDR3nt: TGTGCCAGTAGTATAGGGCTAGGCGGCGGGGAGCTGTTTTTT
j_gene: TRBJ2-7; abundance: -; d_gene: TRBD2; v_gene: TRBV7-8; CDR3aa: CASSLGGTSGSEQYF; CDR3nt: TGTGCCAGCAGCTTAGGAGGGACTAGCGGTTCCGAGCAGTACTTC
j_gene: TRBJ1-5; abundance: -; d_gene: TRBD1; v_gene: TRBV7-2; CDR3aa: CASTPTGGGQPQHF; CDR3nt: TGTGCCAGCACCCCGACAGGGGGCGGTCAGCCCCAGCATTTT
j_gene: TRBJ2-3; abundance: -; d_gene: TRBD1; v_gene: TRBV6-5; CDR3aa: CASSGQVTDTQYF; CDR3nt: TGTGCCAGCAGTGGACAGGTCACAGATACGCAGTATTTT
j_gene: TRBJ2-3; abundance: -; d_gene: TRBD1; v_gene: TRBV19; CDR3aa: CASSPGQGAVDTQYF; CDR3nt: TGTGCCAGTAGTCCGGGACAGGGGGCCGTAGATACGCAGTATTTT